One and the same sample provided the 6 T cell receptor beta chains below, sequenced in a study of blood T cells in healthy people across ages. Primed by a sample-barcoded 5' primer and a J-beta primer mix, a second PCR proceeded for 7 to 11 cycles. TCRdb itself ran the 5' RACE reads through MiXCR, one entry per CDR3 protein. The sample holds approximately 690,000 distinct CDR3 sequences, roughly 58% seen once. Sequencing was done on a sample of blood. All receptors derive from a man aged 55-75 years in good health.

This clonotype occurred a few times. The chain is built from TRBV6-2 or TRBV6-3 and TRBJ1-5; D possibly corresponds to TRBD1 (6 bases). With 6 bases removed from V and 2 bases from J, the gap between germline ends came to 17 bases. Germline V gene data show CDR1 as MNHEY and CDR2 as SVGEGT. CDR3 length: 16 residues. CDR3 residues: CASRAGATGGNQPQHF. CDR3 in DNA: TGTGCCAGCAGGGCAGGGGCCACTGGTGGCAATCAGCCCCAGCATTTT.

This clonotype was detected only a few times. This rearrangement joins TRBV3-1 to TRBJ2-7; D unresolved. The CDR3 consists of 12 residues. Germline CDR1 is LGHDT and CDR2 is YNNKEL (reference sequence). The V gene lost 0 bases and the J gene lost 10 bases, with 10 bases spanning the gap. CDR3 region: CASSQEGFHQYF. For the CDR3, the DNA is TGTGCCAGCAGCCAAGAGGGGTTCCACCAGTACTTC.

The chain joins TRBV5-1 to TRBJ2-3, with 10 bases aligning to TRBD1. In germline, CDR1 is SGHRS, CDR2 YFSETQ. The V gene end was trimmed by 4 bases and the J gene end by 4 bases; junction bases not matched to a gene: 3. There are 14 residues in the CDR3. The CDR3 reads CASSAGQGADTQYF. The CDR3 DNA sequence: TGCGCCAGCAGCGCCGGACAGGGGGCAGATACGCAGTATTTT.

CDR3 amino acids: CASSPLGQLNQPQHF. The CDR3 DNA sequence: TGTGCCAGCAGCCCCCTGGGACAACTGAATCAGCCCCAGCATTTT. V and J are TRBV7-2 and TRBJ1-5; tentative D call: TRBD1 (6 bases). V lost 5 bases to trimming and J lost 4 bases, with 15 bases between them. The germline V gene encodes CDR1 SGHTA and CDR2 FQGNSA. This CDR3 is 15 amino acids long.

The V and J genes are TRBV5-6 and TRBJ1-4; D perhaps matches TRBD1 (6 bases). Germline CDR1 SGHDT, CDR2 YYEEEE. Trimming took off 4 bases at V and 4 bases at J, with 11 bases between the two ends. The CDR3 loop spans 14 amino acids. The CDR3 sequence is CASSLRGGNEKLFF. CDR3 in DNA: TGTGCCAGCAGCCTAAGGGGGGGTAATGAAAAACTGTTTTTT.

The chain has TRBV12-3 or TRBV12-4 and TRBJ2-2; D is possibly TRBD2 (6 bases). The CDR3 runs 14 residues. Trimming stripped 1 base from V and 4 bases from J, with 7 bases between. CDR3 bases: TGTGCCAGCAGTTTAGGGGGACTCACCGGGGAGCTGTTTTTT. Protein product: CASSLGGLTGELFF.